Detailed here is one TCR beta chain. This entry is derived from a study of blood T cells in healthy people across ages. For the study at large: Template-switching capture recovered about one barcoded beta molecule per two T cells.

Primers used in a second PCR of about 6 to 11 cycles were a sample-barcoded 5' primer and a J-beta primer mix. TCRdb re-called the 5' RACE reads through MiXCR, storing one row per CDR3 protein. Among 700,000 to 900,000 distinct CDR3 sequences listed, 50% to 65% were seen once. The CDR3 runs to 12 residues. Per germline, CDR1 MNHEY and CDR2 SVGAGI. V lost 6 bases and J 8 bases, leaving 14 bases between the germline ends. The chain carries TRBV6-5 and TRBJ2-7; D is undetermined. The sequence came from a man aged 80 or over in good health. The sequenced material came from blood. CDR3 nucleotide sequence: TGTGCCAGCAGCTTACCCTCCAGTCAGCAGTACTTC. Translated: CASSLPSSQQYF.